This TCR beta chain derives from a study of shared clonotypes between healthy human individuals. Study summary: The plates for each donor numbered three CD4 naive, three CD4 memory, two CD8 naive and one CD8 memory. Study-wide results and limits: Rarefaction demonstrated incomplete sorted-subset sequencing despite large depth.

The CDR3 extends over 13 amino acids. Trimming removed 9 bases from V and 6 bases from J; junction bases left unmatched: 7. Germline lookup yields CDR1 MDHEN and CDR2 SYDVKM. Sequencing was performed with immunoSEQ multiplex PCR; in TCRdb, only in-frame clones are kept and a portion is missing. In the table there are some 87,000 clones, approximately 70% of which are singletons. The healthy adult donors were HIV-negative and reported no recent acute infections or vaccinations. Note on this clone: Its antigen remains unidentified.

The TCR originated in a man aged 25 to 40 in good health. Sequencing input: memory CD8+ T cells sorted from blood. As to subset: CD45RO+ cells pooled with CCR7-negative TemRA cells. The chain uses TRBV28 and TRBJ1-5, with 8 bases lining up with TRBD1. The CDR3 loop reads CASVDRVAQPQHF. CDR3 nucleotides: TGTGCCAGTGTGGACAGGGTCGCTCAGCCCCAGCATTTT.